This T cell receptor beta chain was recorded in a study of regulatory T cells in long-lasting Graves disease. At the level of the study: Patients newly diagnosed with Graves' had been on antithyroid drugs for under 3 months.

Regarding time point: newly diagnosed GD, antithyroid drugs for less than 3 months. PBMCs provided the RNA from which the TCR library was made. It was American Thyroid Association guidelines that determined Graves' disease diagnosis. TCR beta libraries were built with iRepertoire HTBI primers and Arm-PCR of CDR3 regions. TCRdb re-called the multiplex PCR reads with MiXCR, one entry per CDR3 protein. This table has roughly 530,000 distinct CDR3 sequences, roughly 16% appearing once. The CDR3 runs to 15 residues. From germline, CDR1 is SGHDN and CDR2 FVKESK. V was clipped by 1 base and J by 4 bases, with 8 bases between them. In addition, the sample was reused for a study of T cells in Graves' hyperthyroidism and ophthalmopathy. That paper adds: The HTBI primer set drove a first-round RT-PCR of the TCR CDR3.

The material sequenced was peripheral blood mononuclear cells (PBMCs), taken at new diagnosis, from a patient treated with antithyroid drugs. The V gene is TRBV14, the J gene TRBJ2-6; no firm D call. This TCR was sampled from a woman aged 35-65 years with Graves disease. CDR3 in amino acids: CASSQGWRGANVLTF. The CDR3 DNA is TGTGCCAGCAGCCAAGGCTGGCGGGGGGCCAACGTCCTGACTTTC.